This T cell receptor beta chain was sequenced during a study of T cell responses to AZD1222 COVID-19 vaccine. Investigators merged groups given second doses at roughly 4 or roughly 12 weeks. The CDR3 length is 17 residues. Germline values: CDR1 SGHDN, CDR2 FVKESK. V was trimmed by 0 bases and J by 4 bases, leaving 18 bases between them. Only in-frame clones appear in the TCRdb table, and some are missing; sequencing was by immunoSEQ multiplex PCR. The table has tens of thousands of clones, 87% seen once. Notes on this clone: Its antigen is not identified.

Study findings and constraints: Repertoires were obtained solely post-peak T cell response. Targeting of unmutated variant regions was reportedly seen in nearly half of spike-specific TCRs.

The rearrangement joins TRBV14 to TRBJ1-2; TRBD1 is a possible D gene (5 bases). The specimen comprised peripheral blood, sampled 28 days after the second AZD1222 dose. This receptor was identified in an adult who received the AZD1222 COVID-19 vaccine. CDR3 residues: CASSQDNQGARVYGYTF. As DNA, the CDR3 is TGTGCCAGCAGCCAAGATAATCAGGGAGCGAGGGTCTATGGCTACACCTTC.